These T cell receptor beta chains were read from a single sample in a study of blood T cell repertoires in COVID-19. Sequencing was performed with immunoSEQ multiplex PCR; in TCRdb, only in-frame clones are kept and a portion is missing. The sample includes a few hundred thousand clones, less than 90% of them seen just once. Sequenced sample: PBMCs or T cells enriched from blood (not recorded which). The receptors were sampled from a woman in her 30s who had recovered from COVID-19. Both conserved end residues are part of each CDR3. The order of the fields is D gene, V gene, clone size, J gene, CDR3 DNA, CDR3 protein. A D gene is named only where the DNA matches it firmly. Not all rows give a size; the values are once, few, many and, for expanded clones, a class.

D: NA
V: TRBV19
size: NA
J: TRBJ2-1
DNA: TGTGCCAGCACCCCAGGTCAGGGGTTGAATGAGCAGTTCTTC
CDR3: CASTPGQGLNEQFF

D: NA
V: TRBV10-1
size: NA
J: TRBJ1-6
DNA: TGCGCCAGCGCCGAAGCGGGGGGATCACCCCTCCACTTT
CDR3: CASAEAGGSPLHF

D: NA
V: TRBV5-4
size: few
J: TRBJ1-2
DNA: TGTGCCAGCAGTCCTGACAGAAACTATGGCTACACCTTC
CDR3: CASSPDRNYGYTF

D: NA
V: TRBV6-1
size: NA
J: TRBJ1-3
DNA: TGTGCCAGCAGTGAAGCGGCGGGCCGCTCTGGAAACACCATATATTTT
CDR3: CASSEAAGRSGNTIYF

D: NA
V: TRBV27
size: NA
J: TRBJ1-1
DNA: TGTGCCAGCAGTACGGTCCTGAACACTGAAGCTTTCTTT
CDR3: CASSTVLNTEAFF

D: TRBD2
V: TRBV7-2
size: once
J: TRBJ2-5
DNA: TGTGCCAGCAGCTCCTATAGCGGGGCCGCCACAGGGACCCAGTACTTC
CDR3: CASSSYSGAATGTQYF

D: TRBD1
V: TRBV9
size: NA
J: TRBJ1-6
DNA: TGTGCCAGCAGCGTAGAGGTCTTGGCAGGGGGATCGTATTATAATTCACCCCTCCACTTT
CDR3: CASSVEVLAGGSYYNSPLHF

D: NA
V: TRBV10-1
size: NA
J: TRBJ2-3
DNA: TGCGCCAGCAGTGAAAAGGGGGAAAGCACAGATACGCAGTATTTT
CDR3: CASSEKGESTDTQYF

D: NA
V: TRBV5-4
size: NA
J: TRBJ2-4
DNA: TGTGCCAGCAGCCTCAGCGATCTTTCAAACATTCAGTACTTC
CDR3: CASSLSDLSNIQYF

D: NA
V: TRBV7-2
size: NA
J: TRBJ1-4
DNA: TGTGCCAGCAGCTTAGTAACAGGACACAATGAAAAACTGTTTTTT
CDR3: CASSLVTGHNEKLFF

D: NA
V: TRBV11-2
size: NA
J: TRBJ2-1
DNA: TGTGCCAGCTGGGGGGAGGCTGTCGGCGAGCAGTTCTTC
CDR3: CASWGEAVGEQFF

D: TRBD1
V: TRBV5-1
size: NA
J: TRBJ2-7
DNA: TGCGCCAGCAGCCCCTTCATTCCCGGGGACAGATCCTACGAGCAGTACTTC
CDR3: CASSPFIPGDRSYEQYF

D: NA
V: TRBV19
size: NA
J: TRBJ2-3
DNA: TGTGCCAGTAGTATTAGCGAAACGCAGTATTTT
CDR3: CASSISETQYF

D: TRBD2
V: TRBV27
size: NA
J: TRBJ2-1
DNA: TGTGCCAGCAGTTCAGCGGGAGAGACCTACAATGAGCAGTTCTTC
CDR3: CASSSAGETYNEQFF

D: TRBD1
V: TRBV28
size: NA
J: TRBJ2-3
DNA: TGTGCCAGCAGTTTGGGCCCGGGACAGGGGACAGATACGCAGTATTTT
CDR3: CASSLGPGQGTDTQYF

D: TRBD1
V: TRBV28
size: few
J: TRBJ1-1
DNA: TGTGCCAGCAGTACAGGGGCCATTTTGAACACTGAAGCTTTCTTT
CDR3: CASSTGAILNTEAFF

D: NA
V: TRBV4-1
size: once
J: TRBJ2-3
DNA: TGCGCCAGCGGAGGAGGAAGCACAGATACGCAGTATTTT
CDR3: CASGGGSTDTQYF

D: NA
V: TRBV6-5
size: NA
J: TRBJ1-3
DNA: TGTGCCAGCAGTTACGGGACAACCGACTCTGGAAACACCATATATTTT
CDR3: CASSYGTTDSGNTIYF

D: NA
V: TRBV5-5
size: NA
J: TRBJ2-3
DNA: TGTGCCAGCAGCGAGGGTCCAGATACGCAGTATTTT
CDR3: CASSEGPDTQYF

D: NA
V: TRBV5-1
size: NA
J: TRBJ2-1
DNA: TGCGCCAGCAGGATACAGGGAAATGAGCAGTTCTTC
CDR3: CASRIQGNEQFF

D: TRBD1
V: TRBV27
size: NA
J: TRBJ2-7
DNA: TGTGCCAGCAGCCTTGACAGGGTTGGGTCCTACGAGCAGTACTTC
CDR3: CASSLDRVGSYEQYF

D: TRBD1
V: TRBV18
size: NA
J: TRBJ1-2
DNA: TGTGCCAGCTCTCTTCAAGGACAGGCTGGGGGGTATGGCTACACCTTC
CDR3: CASSLQGQAGGYGYTF

D: TRBD1
V: TRBV5-4
size: NA
J: TRBJ1-3
DNA: TGTGCCAGCAGTTTCGGGGGGGGACAGGGGTCCGGAAACACCATATATTTT
CDR3: CASSFGGGQGSGNTIYF

D: NA
V: TRBV5-1
size: NA
J: TRBJ1-1
DNA: TGCGCCAGCAGCTTTGAGGCCATGAACACTGAAGCTTTCTTT
CDR3: CASSFEAMNTEAFF

D: TRBD1
V: TRBV4-2
size: NA
J: TRBJ2-2
DNA: TGTGCCAGCAGCCAACCCGGGACAGGGAGGGCCGGGGAGCTGTTTTTT
CDR3: CASSQPGTGRAGELFF

D: NA
V: TRBV28
size: NA
J: TRBJ1-2
DNA: TGTGCCAGCAGCAGGGTGAACTATGGCTACACCTTC
CDR3: CASSRVNYGYTF

D: TRBD1
V: TRBV5-4
size: NA
J: TRBJ2-1
DNA: TGTGCCAGCAGCCAGGGACAGGGGGCGTTCAATGAGCAGTTCTTC
CDR3: CASSQGQGAFNEQFF

D: NA
V: TRBV19
size: NA
J: TRBJ1-4
DNA: TGTGCCAGTAGTACGGACAGCGCAACTAATGAAAAACTGTTTTTT
CDR3: CASSTDSATNEKLFF

D: NA
V: TRBV5-6
size: NA
J: TRBJ1-1
DNA: TGTGCCAGCATCTGGGAGGGCGGCGACACTGAAGCTTTCTTT
CDR3: CASIWEGGDTEAFF

D: TRBD1
V: TRBV5-1
size: few
J: TRBJ2-7
DNA: TGCGCCAGCAGCTATCCGGGACAGGGAGTTTACGAGCAGTACTTC
CDR3: CASSYPGQGVYEQYF

D: TRBD1
V: TRBV27
size: NA
J: TRBJ1-4
DNA: TGTGCCAGCAGTCCCCTGGACAGGGGTGAAAAACTGTTTTTT
CDR3: CASSPLDRGEKLFF

D: TRBD1
V: TRBV6-5
size: NA
J: TRBJ2-1
DNA: TGTGCCACCAAAGGACAGGGACGGTGGGAGCAGTTCTTC
CDR3: CATKGQGRWEQFF

D: NA
V: TRBV23-1
size: NA
J: TRBJ2-7
DNA: TGCGCCAGCAGTCAATCATTTTACTTCCCAGGGTTGGGCGAGCAGTACTTC
CDR3: CASSQSFYFPGLGEQYF

D: TRBD1
V: TRBV19
size: NA
J: TRBJ2-5
DNA: TGTGCCAGTAGTATAATGGGACAGGTAGGAGAGACCCAGTACTTC
CDR3: CASSIMGQVGETQYF

D: NA
V: TRBV10-3
size: few
J: TRBJ1-3
DNA: TGTGCCATCAAGACGGACAGCAACTCTGGAAACACCATATATTTT
CDR3: CAIKTDSNSGNTIYF

D: TRBD2
V: TRBV6-6
size: NA
J: TRBJ2-3
DNA: TGTGCCAGCTATAGTAGCGGGACTAGCACAGATACGCAGTATTTT
CDR3: CASYSSGTSTDTQYF

D: NA
V: TRBV28
size: NA
J: TRBJ2-3
DNA: TGTGCCAGCAGTTTGGCCACCGATACGCAGTATTTT
CDR3: CASSLATDTQYF

D: NA
V: TRBV27
size: NA
J: TRBJ1-5
DNA: TGTGCCAGCAGTTTACAGGGGAATAGCAATCAGCCCCAGCATTTT
CDR3: CASSLQGNSNQPQHF

D: TRBD1
V: TRBV29-1
size: NA
J: TRBJ1-5
DNA: TGCAGCGTTGGAGGACAGGGGAATCAGCCCCAGCATTTT
CDR3: CSVGGQGNQPQHF

D: TRBD2
V: TRBV19
size: NA
J: TRBJ2-3
DNA: TGTGCCAGTAGTAGTAGATCTAGCGGGCGCACAGATACGCAGTATTTT
CDR3: CASSSRSSGRTDTQYF

D: TRBD1
V: TRBV3-1/TRBV3-2
size: once
J: TRBJ1-1
DNA: TGTGCCAGCAGCCGAGGGACAGGGGGCGCGAAGGGCACTGAAGCTTTCTTT
CDR3: CASSRGTGGAKGTEAFF

D: NA
V: TRBV3-1/TRBV3-2
size: once
J: TRBJ2-7
DNA: TGTGCCAGCAGCCAATTCGTGGGGGGCGAGCAGTACTTC
CDR3: CASSQFVGGEQYF

D: NA
V: TRBV11-2
size: NA
J: TRBJ1-4
DNA: TGTGCCAGCAGGTTTCGGACTAATGAAAAACTGTTTTTT
CDR3: CASRFRTNEKLFF

D: NA
V: TRBV27
size: NA
J: TRBJ1-2
DNA: TGTGCCAGCAGCCCAAGGACACCTTCTAACTATGGCTACACCTTC
CDR3: CASSPRTPSNYGYTF

D: NA
V: TRBV2
size: NA
J: TRBJ2-7
DNA: TGTGCCAGCATCTTAGCGGAGGGCTCCTACGAGCAGTACTTC
CDR3: CASILAEGSYEQYF

D: NA
V: TRBV7-2
size: NA
J: TRBJ2-2
DNA: TGTGCCAGCAGCTTAGTTCGACAGGATACCGGGGAGCTGTTTTTT
CDR3: CASSLVRQDTGELFF

D: NA
V: TRBV18
size: NA
J: TRBJ2-4
DNA: TGTGCCAGCTCACCACCCGCGGCTAGAGATACGAACATTCAGTACTTC
CDR3: CASSPPAARDTNIQYF

D: TRBD1
V: TRBV11-2
size: NA
J: TRBJ1-4
DNA: TGTGCCAGCAGCTTGGGGACAGGGGCGGGCGAAAAACTGTTTTTT
CDR3: CASSLGTGAGEKLFF

D: NA
V: TRBV5-1
size: NA
J: TRBJ2-7
DNA: TGCGCCAGCAGCTTGGCAAGAGGGATCGGCTCCTACGAGCAGTACTTC
CDR3: CASSLARGIGSYEQYF

D: TRBD1
V: TRBV4-1
size: NA
J: TRBJ2-6
DNA: TGCGCCAGCAGCCGACAGGCCGGGACAGGGGGCCCTGGGGCCAACGTCCTGACTTTC
CDR3: CASSRQAGTGGPGANVLTF

D: NA
V: TRBV2
size: NA
J: TRBJ1-2
DNA: TGTGCCAGCAGTGAAGGGGTGGACTTCTATGGCTACACCTTC
CDR3: CASSEGVDFYGYTF

D: TRBD2
V: TRBV4-1
size: NA
J: TRBJ2-1
DNA: TGCGCCAGCAGCCCCCACGGGACTAGCGGGAGGGCCTCGTCCTACAATGAGCAGTTCTTC
CDR3: CASSPHGTSGRASSYNEQFF

D: TRBD2
V: TRBV4-1
size: once
J: TRBJ2-2
DNA: TGCGCCAGCAGCCAAGGTTCTCTAGCGGGCACCGGGGAGCTGTTTTTT
CDR3: CASSQGSLAGTGELFF

D: NA
V: TRBV19
size: NA
J: TRBJ2-5
DNA: TGTGCCAGTAGTACCCGACAGGATTCACAAGAGACCCAGTACTTC
CDR3: CASSTRQDSQETQYF

D: TRBD1
V: TRBV28
size: NA
J: TRBJ2-7
DNA: TGTGCCAGCAGTTTAGTTACAGGGGGATACGAGCAGTACTTC
CDR3: CASSLVTGGYEQYF

D: NA
V: TRBV9
size: NA
J: TRBJ2-2
DNA: TGTGCCAGCAGCGTAGATGCAGGGATGACCGGGGAGCTGTTTTTT
CDR3: CASSVDAGMTGELFF

D: TRBD2
V: TRBV5-1
size: NA
J: TRBJ2-1
DNA: TGCGCCAGCAGCCCTACTAGCGGGAGGAATGAGCAGTTCTTC
CDR3: CASSPTSGRNEQFF

D: NA
V: TRBV14
size: NA
J: TRBJ2-2
DNA: TGTGCCAGCAGCCCGATCATAAGCGGCACCGGGGAGCTGTTTTTT
CDR3: CASSPIISGTGELFF

D: NA
V: TRBV15
size: NA
J: TRBJ1-2
DNA: TGTGCCACCAGCAGAGCGAGAGGGATAGGTAATGGCTACACCTTC
CDR3: CATSRARGIGNGYTF